The present TCR beta chain was sequenced within a study of blood T cell repertoires in COVID-19. The overall study: Italy, Spain and the United States were the sources of the convalescent and acute COVID-19 samples. PBMCs, B-cell-depleted T cells, or T cells provided the cDNA or gDNA that made up the material.

Original methodology: It was from reference gene primer amplification that nucleated cell counts were estimated. Method: immunoSEQ multiplex PCR; TCRdb's copy keeps in-frame clones and lacks some. The D gene and trimming were derived from the DNA, and the V and J assignments and clone size from that table. The table has 30,000 to 40,000 clones, 85% to 90% seen once. This clone appeared once. The same CDR3 also results from other DNA sequences found in this sample. The V gene's germline CDR1 is WSHSY and CDR2 SAAADI. This CDR3 is 16 amino acids long. Trimming shortened V by 0 bases and J by 0 bases, and 9 bases separated the two germline ends.

The sample consisted of peripheral blood. The gene calls are TRBV10-2 and TRBJ1-5; no clear D gene. This TCR came from a man between 65 and 85 years old with active COVID-19. In nucleotides, the CDR3 is TGCGCCAGCAGTGAGTCCCCGGGAAATAGCAATCAGCCCCAGCATTTT. Its protein is CASSESPGNSNQPQHF.